The 29 T cell receptor beta chains below were found in one sample sequenced in a study of OX40 agonist ivuxolimab in advanced cancers. Clones were read by immunoSEQ multiplex PCR, and TCRdb kept only the in-frame ones, dropping some. The sample shows about 59,000 clones, about nine tenths of them seen only once. Sequencing used CD4+ or CD8+ T cells sorted from blood, obtained in a trial of the OX40 agonist ivuxolimab. Source of these receptors: an adult with an advanced solid tumor such as melanoma, head and neck, liver or kidney cancer.

The chain uses TRBV28 and TRBJ2-6; 7 bases align to TRBD1. Germline CDR1 reads MDHEN; CDR2 reads SYDVKM. There are 17 residues in the CDR3. V was pared by 6 bases and J by 4 bases, with 12 bases of the junction left unmatched. The CDR3 loop reads CASSLTGWGKGANVLTF. The CDR3 DNA follows: TGTGCCAGCAGCTTGACAGGGTGGGGGAAGGGGGCCAACGTCCTGACTTTC.

This clone appeared a single time. This chain joins TRBV15 and TRBJ1-3; possible D gene TRBD1, 5 bases. Per germline, CDR1 LNHNV and CDR2 YYDKDF (reference sequence). The CDR3 extends over 14 amino acids. With 0 bases removed from V and 6 bases from J, the gap between germline ends came to 9 bases. The CDR3 loop is CATSRDVRENTIYF. The CDR3, as DNA: TGTGCCACCAGCAGAGATGTCAGGGAAAACACCATATATTTT.

On this clone: This clone may be a read error of a much larger clone one base away. The gene calls are TRBV6-1 and TRBJ2-2; unclear D gene. Trimming pared 3 bases from V and 1 base from J, leaving 3 bases between. The CDR3 covers 13 residues. CDR1 is MNHNS and CDR2 is SASEGT in the germline V gene. The CDR3 sequence: CASSDWNTGELFF. The CDR3 region has the DNA TGTGCCAGCAGTGACTGGAACACCGGGGAGCTGTTTTTT.

The chain is built from TRBV6-5 and TRBJ2-3; TRBD2 matches 9 bases. This CDR3 region has 16 residues. The trim removed 0 bases at V and 8 bases at J, leaving 9 bases unmatched. Germline-derived CDR1 and CDR2 are MNHEY and SVGAGI. CDR3 loop: CASSYSRAGGPPTQYF. The CDR3 bases are TGTGCCAGCAGTTACTCTAGGGCGGGGGGGCCGCCTACGCAGTATTTT.

The chain joins TRBV6-5 to TRBJ2-1; D uncertain. This CDR3 region has 14 residues. Germline CDR1 MNHEY, CDR2 SVGAGI. Trimming stripped 5 bases from V and 0 bases from J, with 8 bases between. CDR3 bases: TGTGCCAGCAGTCAAGCCGGCTCCTACAATGAGCAGTTCTTC. Protein: CASSQAGSYNEQFF.

The chain employs TRBV6-4 and TRBJ2-5, with 8 bases aligning to TRBD1. The closer fit of TRBJ2-7 to the DNA end suggests the J call may be wrong. CDR1 is MRHNA and CDR2 is SNTAGT in the germline V gene. There are 15 residues in the CDR3. DNA for the CDR3: TGTGCCAGCACGGGCTCGGACAGGGTAACCTACGAGCAGTACTTC. Amino acid sequence: CASTGSDRVTYEQYF.

The CDR3 is CASSEASGGAYEQYF. CDR3 nucleotide sequence: TGTGCCAGCAGTGAAGCTAGCGGGGGGGCCTACGAGCAGTACTTC. The chain links TRBV6-1 to TRBJ2-7, with 11 positions matching TRBD2. The germline V gene encodes CDR1 MNHNS and CDR2 SASEGT. The CDR3 has 15 amino acids. The V segment lost 0 bases and the J segment 2 bases; nucleotides outside the gene matches: 0.

V usage is TRBV28 and J usage is TRBJ1-2, with 7 nucleotides matching TRBD1. The germline CDR1 and CDR2 sequences are MDHEN and SYDVKM. V was clipped by 4 bases and J by 5 bases; unmatched bases: 4. The CDR3 has 13 residues. DNA of the CDR3: TGTGCCAGCAGTTCAGACAGGGATTATGGCTACACCTTC. This translates into CASSSDRDYGYTF.

This chain links TRBV6-5 with TRBJ1-2, with 8 bases that match TRBD1. This CDR3 contains 16 residues. The germline CDR1 and CDR2 sequences are MNHEY and SVGAGI. The junction had 7 bases not matched to a gene; V was cut back by 0 bases and J by 4 bases. The CDR3 DNA follows: TGTGCCAGCAGTTACTCCGAAGGACAGGGAACCTATGGCTACACCTTC. This codes for CASSYSEGQGTYGYTF.

The chain employs TRBV7-9 and TRBJ2-1, with 8 bases fitting TRBD2. Per the germline V gene, CDR1 is SEHNR and CDR2 is FQNEAQ (reference sequence). The V segment lost 5 bases and the J segment 6 bases; nucleotides outside the gene matches: 12. This CDR3 contains 16 residues. CDR3 coding DNA: TGTGCCAGCAGCAGCCTGGTAGCGGGACTAACCAATGAGCAGTTCTTC. This sequence encodes CASSSLVAGLTNEQFF.

The chain uses TRBV6-6 and TRBJ1-3, with 7 bases that match TRBD1. CDR3 length: 15 residues. Germline CDR1 MNHNY, CDR2 SVGAGI (reference sequence). V trimming: 2 bases; J trimming: 0 bases; junction bases outside the gene matches: 1. CDR3 in DNA: TGTGCCAGCAGTTACGGGACAGCCTCTGGAAACACCATATATTTT. Translated, it gives CASSYGTASGNTIYF.

The chain couples TRBV28 to TRBJ1-5, with D perhaps TRBD1 (5 bases). Trimming removed 7 bases at V and 6 bases at J, with 22 bases between. The CDR3 totals 16 residues. Germline V gene lookup returns CDR1 MDHEN and CDR2 SYDVKM. CDR3 protein: CASTLISGGGSQPQHF. In DNA, the CDR3 is TGTGCCAGCACTCTCATATCCGGGGGTGGGAGTCAGCCCCAGCATTTT.

The chain links TRBV5-6 to TRBJ2-5; unclear D gene. Germline CDR1 is SGHDT and CDR2 is YYEEEE. This CDR3 contains 12 residues. The V end was cut by 2 bases, the J end by 6 bases, with 8 bases between. The CDR3 protein is CASSLGGQTQYF. The CDR3 region has the DNA TGTGCCAGCAGCTTAGGTGGGCAGACCCAGTACTTC.

V gene TRBV7-9 combines with J gene TRBJ1-1, with no clear D. The CDR3 has 12 amino acids. Trimming removed 3 bases from V and 8 bases from J, with 10 bases in between. Germline V gene sequence: CDR1 SEHNR, CDR2 FQNEAQ (reference sequence). CDR3 coding DNA: TGTGCCAGCAGCTTTAACGCCGTAGAAGCTTTCTTT. Its protein is CASSFNAVEAFF.

The rearrangement uses TRBV2 and TRBJ2-3, with 9 positions matching TRBD2. Trimming removed 8 bases from V and 4 bases from J; junction bases left unmatched: 13. Germline V gives CDR1 SNHLY, CDR2 FYNNEI. The CDR3 contains 16 residues. CDR3 loop: CASFRGRALGADTQYF. The DNA of the CDR3 is TGTGCCAGCTTTCGCGGGAGGGCCCTCGGTGCAGATACGCAGTATTTT.

The chain has TRBV5-6 and TRBJ2-3; D is unclear. The CDR3 loop spans 14 amino acids. V was clipped by 0 bases and J by 3 bases, with 8 bases between them. The germline V gene encodes CDR1 SGHDT and CDR2 YYEEEE. The CDR3 DNA reads as TGTGCCAGCAGCTTGGGGGATACGACAGATACGCAGTATTTT. Its protein is CASSLGDTTDTQYF.

The rearrangement uses TRBV9 and TRBJ1-2; D call uncertain. The germline CDR1 and CDR2 sequences are SGDLS and YYNGEE. The CDR3 is 14 amino acids. Trimming took off 3 bases at V and 2 bases at J, with 11 bases between the two ends. The CDR3 reads CASSGPSPNYGYTF. The CDR3 DNA sequence: TGTGCCAGCAGCGGGCCTTCCCCAAACTATGGCTACACCTTC.

The chain joins TRBV19 to TRBJ2-5, with TRBD1 identical over 8 bases. The CDR3 loop spans 17 amino acids. In germline, CDR1 is LNHDA, CDR2 SQIVND (reference sequence). J lost 2 bases, V lost 3 bases, and 11 bases had no gene match. The CDR3 loop reads CASSIGQGALDQETQYF. CDR3 nucleotide sequence: TGTGCCAGTAGTATTGGGCAGGGGGCCCTCGATCAAGAGACCCAGTACTTC.

The chain has TRBV4-3 and TRBJ2-3; TRBD1 is a possible D gene (5 bases). There are 13 residues in the CDR3. CDR1 is LGHNA, CDR2 YSLEER, per germline. With 1 base removed from V and 5 bases from J, the gap between germline ends came to 7 bases. CDR3 sequence reads: CASSQGGQDTQYF. The CDR3 DNA sequence: TGCGCCAGCAGCCAAGGGGGCCAAGATACGCAGTATTTT.

The gene calls are TRBV28 and TRBJ1-5; 7 bases map to TRBD1. Germline lookup yields CDR1 MDHEN and CDR2 SYDVKM. The ends lost 5 bases at V and 0 bases at J; junction bases unmatched: 7. The CDR3 contains 16 residues. The CDR3 bases are TGTGCCAGCAGTCCCGGGACAGCGATTAGCAATCAGCCCCAGCATTTT. Protein sequence: CASSPGTAISNQPQHF.

The genes are TRBV6-1 and TRBJ1-3; the D is unclear. The CDR3 totals 14 residues. Trimming removed 4 bases from V and 4 bases from J, with 11 bases in between. The V gene's germline CDR1 is MNHNS and CDR2 SASEGT. The CDR3 reads CASSGHSAGNTIYF. The CDR3 coding sequence is TGTGCCAGCAGTGGACACAGCGCCGGAAACACCATATATTTT.

The genes are TRBV9 and TRBJ2-3, with a possible D match to TRBD2 (6 bases). This CDR3 has 15 residues. The V end was cut by 3 bases, the J end by 2 bases, with 13 bases between. Germline CDR1 reads SGDLS; CDR2 reads YYNGEE. CDR3 DNA: TGTGCCAGCAGCGCCCCTAGCGCCTTCACAGATACGCAGTATTTT. Amino acid sequence: CASSAPSAFTDTQYF.

This chain uses TRBV30 with TRBJ1-5; unclear D gene. CDR1 and CDR2 (germline): GTSNPN, SVGIG (reference sequence). The CDR3 is 17 amino acids. The V and J ends lost 2 bases and 0 bases respectively, with 17 bases between them. Here the CDR3 reads CAWSPPQERYSNQPQHF. CDR3 sequence (DNA): TGTGCCTGGAGTCCCCCGCAGGAACGATATAGCAATCAGCCCCAGCATTTT. Filled out from reference TRBV30 and TRBJ1-5, the complete variable domain reads SQTIHQWPATLVQPVGSPLSLECTVEGTSNPNLYWYRQAAGRGLQLLFYSVGIGQISSEVPQNLSASRPQDRQFILSSKKLLLSDSGFYLCAWSPPQERYSNQPQHFGDGTRLSIL.

This clone was seen only once. The chain is built from TRBV30 and TRBJ2-7; tentatively, D is TRBD1 (5 bases). The CDR3 sequence is 13 residues long. V shed 0 bases and J shed 2 bases, with 8 bases lying between them. Germline CDR1 and CDR2: GTSNPN and SVGIG (reference sequence). CDR3: CAWSVDRPYEQYF. The CDR3 DNA follows: TGTGCCTGGAGTGTCGACAGACCCTACGAGCAGTACTTC.

This chain uses TRBV14 with TRBJ2-7, with D maybe TRBD1 (5 bases). Germline-derived CDR1 and CDR2 are SGHDN and FVKESK. Trimming cost V 0 bases and J 2 bases, with 11 bases left between them. The CDR3 has 15 residues. In DNA, the CDR3 is TGTGCCAGCAGCCAAGAGCACAGGAATACCTACGAGCAGTACTTC. Residues: CASSQEHRNTYEQYF.

The chain employs TRBV27 and TRBJ2-3, with no clear D. V lost 5 bases, J lost 2 bases, and 2 bases lay in between. Germline V gene sequence: CDR1 MNHEY, CDR2 SMNVEV (reference sequence). The CDR3 loop spans 11 amino acids. The CDR3 protein is CASSNTDTQYF. CDR3 DNA: TGTGCCAGCAGTAACACAGATACGCAGTATTTT.

V is TRBV4-1 and J is TRBJ2-5; a possible D gene is TRBD2 (5 bases). Trimming took off 2 bases at V and 2 bases at J, with 9 bases between the two ends. This CDR3 region has 14 residues. Germline CDR1 reads MGHRA; CDR2 reads YSYEKL. CDR3 region: CASSQRGQQETQYF. The DNA for the CDR3 is TGCGCCAGCAGCCAACGCGGGCAGCAAGAGACCCAGTACTTC.

This chain connects TRBV11-2 to TRBJ2-7, with 13 bases matching TRBD2. Trimming cost V 5 bases and J 0 bases; bases outside gene matches: 4. The CDR3 has 16 amino acids. From germline, CDR1 is SGHAT and CDR2 FQNNGV. CDR3 protein: CASSPGLAGASYEQYF. The CDR3 DNA reads TGTGCCAGCAGCCCAGGACTAGCGGGGGCCTCCTACGAGCAGTACTTC.

The V gene is TRBV6-1, the J gene TRBJ1-5; D unresolved. The V gene lost 1 base and the J gene lost 0 bases, with 4 bases spanning the gap. The CDR3 length is 14 residues. Per germline, CDR1 MNHNS and CDR2 SASEGT. The CDR3 nucleotides read TGTGCCAGCAGTGAAGGGTATAGCAATCAGCCCCAGCATTTT. It translates to CASSEGYSNQPQHF.